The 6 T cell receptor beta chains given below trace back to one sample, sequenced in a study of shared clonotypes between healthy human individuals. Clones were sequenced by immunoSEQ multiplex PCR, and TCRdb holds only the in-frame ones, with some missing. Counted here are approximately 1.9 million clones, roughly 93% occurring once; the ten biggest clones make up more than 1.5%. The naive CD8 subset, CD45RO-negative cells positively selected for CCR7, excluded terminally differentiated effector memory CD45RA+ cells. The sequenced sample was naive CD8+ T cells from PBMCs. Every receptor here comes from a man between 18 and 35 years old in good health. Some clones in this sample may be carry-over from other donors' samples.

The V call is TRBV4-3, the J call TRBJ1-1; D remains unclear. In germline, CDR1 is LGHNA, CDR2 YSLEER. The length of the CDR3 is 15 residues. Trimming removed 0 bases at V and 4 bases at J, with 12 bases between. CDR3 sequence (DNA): TGCGCCAGCAGCCAAGATAGCTGGGGTGGCACTGAAGCTTTCTTT. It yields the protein CASSQDSWGGTEAFF.

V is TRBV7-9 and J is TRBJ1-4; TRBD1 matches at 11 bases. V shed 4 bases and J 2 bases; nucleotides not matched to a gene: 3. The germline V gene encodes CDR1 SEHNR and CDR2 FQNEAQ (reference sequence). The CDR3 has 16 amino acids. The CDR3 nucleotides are TGTGCCAGCAGCTGGGGACAGGGGGGCACTAATGAAAAACTGTTTTTT. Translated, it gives CASSWGQGGTNEKLFF.

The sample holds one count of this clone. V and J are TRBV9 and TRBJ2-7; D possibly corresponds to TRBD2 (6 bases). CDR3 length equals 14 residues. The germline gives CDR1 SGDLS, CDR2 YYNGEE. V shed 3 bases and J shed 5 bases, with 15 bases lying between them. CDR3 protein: CASSAGGSPDEQYF. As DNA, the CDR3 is TGTGCCAGCAGCGCTGGAGGGAGTCCGGACGAGCAGTACTTC.

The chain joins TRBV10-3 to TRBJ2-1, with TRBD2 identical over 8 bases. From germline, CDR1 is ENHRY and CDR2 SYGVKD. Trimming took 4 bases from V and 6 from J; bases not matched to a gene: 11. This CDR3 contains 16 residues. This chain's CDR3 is CAISVIGREGLNEQFF. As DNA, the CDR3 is TGTGCCATCAGTGTAATCGGCCGGGAGGGCCTCAATGAGCAGTTCTTC.

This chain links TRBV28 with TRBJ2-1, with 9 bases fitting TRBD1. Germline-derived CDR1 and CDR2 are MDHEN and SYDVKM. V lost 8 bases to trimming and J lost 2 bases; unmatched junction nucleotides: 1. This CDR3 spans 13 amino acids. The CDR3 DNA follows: TGTGCCAGCCGGGACAGGGCCTACAATGAGCAGTTCTTC. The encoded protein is CASRDRAYNEQFF.

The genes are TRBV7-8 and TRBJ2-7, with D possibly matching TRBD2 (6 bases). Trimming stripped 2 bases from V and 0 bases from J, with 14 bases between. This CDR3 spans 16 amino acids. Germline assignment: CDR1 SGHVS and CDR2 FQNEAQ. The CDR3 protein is CASSLSRGRSSYEQYF. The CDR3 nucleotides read TGTGCCAGCAGCTTATCGCGGGGTAGGAGCTCCTACGAGCAGTACTTC.